This T cell receptor (beta chain) was documented in a study of blood T cell repertoires in COVID-19 (dated by TCRdb to about 2020). In the study overall: Samples covering the acute and convalescent phases of COVID-19 were provided by collaborators in the United States, Italy and Spain. The sample metadata nearly always contained a de-identified subject ID, COVID-19 status, age in years and sex. Where HLA class I and class II types were available, the types were taken from metadata supplied by the sample provider, not from assay-based typing. The material from the prospective study consisted of cDNA or gDNA derived from T cells, B-cell-depleted T cells, or PBMCs. Subjects who had been exposed to COVID-19, were actively infected with it, or had recovered from it provided the deeply sampled blood TCRbeta repertoires that made up the dataset. The repertoires were released in a freely available public database meant as a resource for research on the immune response to SARS-CoV-2. The samples were drawn from two sources: the first 160 participants of the ongoing ImmuneRACE study, and approximately 1,300 subjects contributed by 6 global collaborators. General findings and caveats noted by the study authors: Clinical and demographic metadata were provided uncurated, with the amount varying by source and participant.

The CDR3, cysteine through phenylalanine, is 16 amino acids long. The DNA shown is the 48-base CDR3, in frame from base 1. CDR1 and CDR2 are read off the germline V gene as ENHRY and SYGVKD. V is trimmed back by 1 base and J by 5 bases, and the junction contains 10 bases that no gene match accounts for. Participants in the prospective study were enrolled through a virtual design, were aged about 18 to 100 years, and lived in 20 to 30 United States geographic areas. Cohort assignment in the prospective study relied on participant-reported clinical history from a screening survey and a study questionnaire. Exposed participants had been in contact with someone with a PCR-confirmed or clinician-diagnosed COVID-19 case within 2 weeks of study entry. In the prospective study, whole blood, serum and a nasopharyngeal or oropharyngeal swab were collected from each participant by mobile phlebotomists. Additional blood draws and questionnaires over an approximately two-month period could optionally be provided by prospective study participants. Blood samples from the prospective study were shipped frozen or at room temperature prior to DNA extraction.

TCRbeta CDR3 regions were amplified from genomic DNA using the immunoSEQ Assay, a bias-controlled multiplex PCR. As for the authors' bioinformatics: The number of nucleated cells in each sample was estimated from the amplification of reference gene primers within the assay. Sequence reads were collapsed and filtered to measure the absolute abundance of every unique TCRbeta CDR3 rearrangement. Productive Simpson clonality was computed per sample as the square root of Simpson's diversity index over productive rearrangements. In its TCRdb copy, this immuneACCESS table keeps in-frame sequences only and misses some clones. Where compared with another copy, unresolved V genes explain less than half of these, and the others have no known cause. The V and J calls and clone size come from that table; D and trimming were worked out from the DNA. The sample profile shows over 130,000 clones; more than 80% of them were found once. The ten largest clones add up to 1.5% to 2% of the sample.

Concerning this clone: The clone's antigen remains unknown. Base-call qualities are not available, and no considerably larger clone is one nucleotide away.

The chain employs TRBV10-3 and TRBJ2-7, with 8 central nucleotides matching TRBD2. This TCR came from a woman in her late teens or twenties who had been exposed to COVID-19. Sequenced: PBMCs or T cells enriched from blood (not recorded which). The CDR3 has the sequence CAISEFLAGINHEQYF. In nucleotide form, the sequence is TGTGCCATCAGTGAGTTTCTAGCGGGTATAAATCACGAGCAGTACTTC.